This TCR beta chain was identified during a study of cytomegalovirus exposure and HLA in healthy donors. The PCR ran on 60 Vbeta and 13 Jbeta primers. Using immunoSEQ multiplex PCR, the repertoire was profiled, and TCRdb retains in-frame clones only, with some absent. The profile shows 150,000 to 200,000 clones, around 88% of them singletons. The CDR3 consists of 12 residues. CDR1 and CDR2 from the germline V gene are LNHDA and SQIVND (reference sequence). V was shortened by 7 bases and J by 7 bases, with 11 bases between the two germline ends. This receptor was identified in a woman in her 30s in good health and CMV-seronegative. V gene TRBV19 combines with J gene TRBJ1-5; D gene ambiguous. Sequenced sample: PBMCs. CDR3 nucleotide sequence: TGTGCCAGTACCTTAGGAGGCCAGCCCCAGCATTTT. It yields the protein CASTLGGQPQHF.